The entry below describes one T cell receptor (beta chain). This clone's antigen is unknown. The record has no base qualities; no much larger clone is one base away. The data were obtained in a study of blood T cell repertoires in COVID-19 (dated by TCRdb to about 2020). Background on the whole study: Collaborator samples came from the United States, Italy and Spain and covered acute and convalescent phases of COVID-19. The repertoires were released in a freely available public database intended as a resource for research on the immune response to SARS-CoV-2. Sample metadata almost always included a de-identified subject ID, COVID-19 status, age in years and sex. Subjects who had been exposed to COVID-19, were actively infected with it, or had recovered from it provided the deeply sampled blood TCRbeta repertoires that made up the dataset. The samples were drawn from the first 160 participants of the ongoing ImmuneRACE study and from roughly 1,300 subjects provided by 6 global collaborators. Where HLA class I and class II types were available, the types were taken from metadata supplied by the sample provider, not from assay-based typing. The material from the prospective study consisted of cDNA or gDNA derived from T cells, B-cell-depleted T cells, or PBMCs. Beyond this particular receptor, the publication reports: The quantity of clinical and demographic metadata differed by source and by participant and was supplied without curation.

TCRbeta CDR3 regions were amplified from genomic DNA by means of the immunoSEQ Assay, a bias-controlled multiplex PCR. Turning to the authors' computational methods: The number of nucleated cells in each sample was estimated from the amplification of reference gene primers within the assay. To quantify the absolute abundance of each unique TCRbeta CDR3 rearrangement, sequence reads were collapsed and filtered. Productive Simpson clonality was computed per sample as the square root of Simpson's diversity index over productive rearrangements. TCRdb provides this immuneACCESS table in a form limited to in-frame rearrangements. Some clones are lacking; in checked studies, under half of them reflect an unresolved V gene, and why the rest are absent is not known. V, J and clone size derive from that table, while D and trimming were established from the DNA sequence. For this sample the table gives around 27,000 clones, of which around 91% were detected only once. The ten top clones hold about a tenth of the sample.

Compared with germline, V lacks 0 bases and J lacks 5 bases; bases without a gene match: 3. Looking up the germline V gene yields CDR1 MGHRA and CDR2 YSYEKL. The CDR3 spans 14 residues, from the cysteine through the phenylalanine. Only the CDR3 part of the read is kept: 42 bases, read in frame from the first base. Collaborating institutions collected whole blood in K2EDTA tubes following their own protocols. For TCRbeta analysis, collaborator samples were shipped as frozen whole blood, as isolated PBMCs, or as DNA extracted from either sample type. Sequenced: peripheral blood. This chain is built from TRBV4-1 and TRBJ1-2, with 7 bases in between that match TRBD1. The receptor comes from a man aged 55 to 69 with acute or convalescent COVID-19. The CDR3 here reads CASSQDQGEYGYTF. In nucleotide form, the sequence is TGCGCCAGCAGCCAAGATCAGGGGGAGTATGGCTACACCTTC.